The present TCR beta chain was sequenced within a study of blood T cell repertoires in COVID-19 (dated by TCRdb to between 2020 and 2021). With respect to the entire study: Samples covering the acute and convalescent phases of COVID-19 were provided by collaborators in the United States, Italy and Spain. The prospective study material was composed of cDNA or gDNA derived from T cells, B-cell-depleted T cells, or PBMCs. Deeply sampled blood TCRbeta repertoires from subjects exposed to, actively infected with, or recovered from COVID-19 were included in the dataset. The repertoires were made available in a free public database intended to serve as a resource for research on the immune response to SARS-CoV-2. The samples were drawn from two sources: the first 160 participants of the ongoing ImmuneRACE study, and over 950 subjects contributed by 6 global collaborators. The sample metadata nearly always contained a de-identified subject ID, COVID-19 status, age in years and sex. Where available, HLA class I and class II types were obtained from metadata supplied by the sample provider rather than from assay-based typing. Study-wide conclusions, independent of this receptor: The quantity of clinical and demographic metadata differed by source and by participant and was supplied without curation.

The collaborating institutions used their own protocols to collect whole blood in K2EDTA tubes. Collaborator samples were shipped for TCRbeta analysis as frozen whole blood, isolated PBMCs, or DNA extracted from either sample type. From its cysteine to its phenylalanine, the CDR3 spans 14 amino acids. The sequence is cut down to CDR3 DNA, 42 bases in frame from base 1. The germline V gene gives CDR1 as SGDLS and CDR2 as YYNGEE. V loses 0 bases of germline sequence and J loses 3 bases, and the interval between the two ends is 9 bases. TCRbeta CDR3 regions were amplified from genomic DNA by means of the immunoSEQ Assay, a bias-controlled multiplex PCR. Turning to the authors' computational methods: Nucleated cell counts per sample were estimated from amplification of reference gene primers within the assay. To quantify the absolute abundance of each unique TCRbeta CDR3 rearrangement, sequence reads were collapsed and filtered. For each sample, productive Simpson clonality was calculated as the square root of Simpson's diversity index over productive rearrangements. In TCRdb, the immuneACCESS table is reduced to in-frame sequences with V and J assigned. These tables do not hold every clone; where another copy was compared, an unresolved V gene accounts for under half, and the others remain unexplained. The V and J calls and clone size are taken from that table; D and trimming were inferred from the DNA. This sample has a few hundred thousand clones in its table, and around nine tenths of those were observed once. The ten top clones hold 3% of the sample.

As concerns this clone: The antigen it recognizes is unknown. Per-base qualities were not stored, and no clone one base away is much larger.

The chain joins TRBV9 to TRBJ1-1; the best D guess is TRBD1, with 6 bases matching. Sequencing input: peripheral blood. The source of this sequence is a man aged 55-75 years with acute or convalescent COVID-19. The CDR3 protein: CASSVAGAYTEAFF. The nucleotide sequence is given as TGTGCCAGCAGCGTAGCAGGGGCCTACACTGAAGCTTTCTTT.